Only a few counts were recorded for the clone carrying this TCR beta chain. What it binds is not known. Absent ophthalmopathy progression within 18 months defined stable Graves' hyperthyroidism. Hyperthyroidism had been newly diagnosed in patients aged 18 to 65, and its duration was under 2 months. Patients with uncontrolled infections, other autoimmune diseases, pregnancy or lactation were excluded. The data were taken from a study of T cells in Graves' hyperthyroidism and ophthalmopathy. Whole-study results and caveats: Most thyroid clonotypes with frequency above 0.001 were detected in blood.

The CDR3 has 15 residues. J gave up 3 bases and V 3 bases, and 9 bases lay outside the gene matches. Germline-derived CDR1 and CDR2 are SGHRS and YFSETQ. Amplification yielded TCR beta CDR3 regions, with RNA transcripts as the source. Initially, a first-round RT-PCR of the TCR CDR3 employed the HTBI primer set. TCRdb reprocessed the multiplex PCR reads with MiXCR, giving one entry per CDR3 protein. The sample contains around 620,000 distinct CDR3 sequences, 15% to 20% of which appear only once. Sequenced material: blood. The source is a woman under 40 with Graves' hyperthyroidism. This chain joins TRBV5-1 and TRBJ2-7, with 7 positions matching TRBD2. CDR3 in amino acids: CASSSHGTNNYEQYF. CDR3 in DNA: TGCGCCAGCAGCTCCCACGGGACTAACAACTACGAGCAGTACTTC.